The following is a TCR beta chain sequence with its context. The antigen this receptor binds is unknown. Qualities for individual bases were not recorded, and no much larger clone is one base off. To sequence the TCRbeta CDR3 region, genomic DNA was isolated from the sorted cells. TCRbeta CDR3 regions were sequenced using the immunoSEQ Assay. Not all clones reach the TCRdb copy of this immuneACCESS table, which keeps in-frame sequences only. Checked studies attribute under half of the gap to unresolved V genes and leave the rest unexplained. This sample is represented by tens of thousands of clones; 86% of them were singletons. The ten top clones hold about 1.9% of the sample. This specimen belongs to a study of OX40 agonist ivuxolimab in advanced cancers. Some background on the complete study: Ivuxolimab was an agonistic, fully human IgG2 monoclonal antibody directed against OX40 (CD134), a costimulatory receptor. Intravenous ivuxolimab was administered to patients every 2 weeks at six dose levels: 0.01, 0.1, 0.3, 1.5, 3 and 10 mg/kg. Of the approximately 53 patients in dose escalation, about 20 had hepatocellular carcinoma, about 15 had melanoma, 9 had renal cell carcinoma and 9 had head and neck cancer. A male proportion of 70% to 90% and a mean age of approximately 60 years, ranging from about 23 to 79, were recorded for the dose-escalation cohort. Prior anti-PD-1, anti-PD-L1 or anti-CTLA-4 therapy was permitted, and checkpoint inhibitors had been received by around 40% of dose-escalation patients. Three dose-escalation patients achieved partial responses, one with hepatocellular carcinoma and two with cutaneous melanoma. The purpose of peripheral TCRbeta sequencing was to test whether ivuxolimab changed TCR sequence diversity and led to clonal T-cell expansion. The paper describes the monotherapy dose-escalation part (N of about 57 patients) of the phase I trial of ivuxolimab. Findings and caveats that apply to the study as a whole: At doses of 0.1 to 3.0 mg/kg, clonal expansion of both CD4+ and CD8+ blood T cells was observed from baseline to week 6. Low levels of normalized T-cell clonal expansion were also seen in some patients who did not respond. Partial responders in the 0.1-3.0 mg/kg groups had among the lowest normalized peripheral clonal expansion, especially among CD8+ T cells. After ivuxolimab, CD8+ T cells had more expanded clones than CD4+ T cells on average. Which antigens the clonally expanded peripheral T cells were specific for was not determined.

Patients with a history of autoimmune disease or receiving systemic immunosuppression were excluded from the trial. Peripheral blood for TCR sequencing was drawn from every dose cohort at baseline, at cycle 4 day 1 and at cycle 7 day 1. Samples came from an open-label, multicenter, first-in-human phase I dose-escalation trial of ivuxolimab. Adults with locally advanced or metastatic melanoma, renal cell carcinoma, hepatocellular carcinoma or head and neck squamous cell carcinoma were enrolled in the trial. Before TCR sequencing, CD4+ T cells and CD8+ T cells from peripheral blood were sorted into separate populations. CDR1 and CDR2 (SGHKS, YYEKEE) derive from the germline V gene (reference sequence). The CDR3 covers 15 residues, taking in both the cysteine and the phenylalanine. The retained sequence is limited to the CDR3, 45 bases, with the frame set at the first base. Cut back by 0 bases and 0 bases, the V and J ends lie 9 bases apart.

This sequence originates from an adult with an advanced solid tumor such as melanoma, head and neck, liver or kidney cancer. This chain is built from TRBV5-5 and TRBJ1-2; a tentative D match to TRBD1 spans 5 bases. Sequenced material: CD4+ or CD8+ T cells sorted from blood, taken in a trial of the OX40 agonist ivuxolimab. The nucleotides are TGTGCCAGCAGCTTGGGGGCAGGGACTAACTATGGCTACACCTTC. This encodes CASSLGAGTNYGYTF. Extended through the reference TRBV5-5 and TRBJ1-2 proteins, this CDR3 yields the full variable domain: DAGVTQSPTHLIKTRGQQVTLRCSPISGHKSVSWYQQVLGQGPQFIFQYYEKEERGRGNFPDRFSARQFPNYSSELNVNALLLGDSALYLCASSLGAGTNYGYTFGSGTRLTVV.